Below, one T cell receptor beta chain is given with its context. Germline V gives CDR1 MNHEY, CDR2 SMNVEV (reference sequence). This CDR3 comprises 15 residues. Trimming at V came to 0 bases and at J to 7 bases, leaving 8 bases not matched to a gene. This sample was included in a study of blood T cell repertoires in COVID-19. Study as a whole: PBMCs, B-cell-depleted T cells, or T cells provided the cDNA or gDNA that made up the material.

Original data processing: Using reference gene primer amplification, nucleated cell counts were estimated. This table comes from immunoSEQ multiplex PCR, and its TCRdb copy is limited to in-frame clones, with some not included. V and J calls plus clone size are reproduced from that table; the DNA served to infer D and trimming. This table holds some 170,000 clones, under 90% found once. The sequence was collected from a woman over 75 with acute or convalescent COVID-19. The chain employs TRBV27 and TRBJ2-7; 8 nucleotides match TRBD2. The sequenced sample consisted of peripheral blood. CDR3 nucleotide sequence: TGTGCCAGCAGTTTATCCGGACTAGCTTTACGGGAGCAGTACTTC. Its translation is CASSLSGLALREQYF.